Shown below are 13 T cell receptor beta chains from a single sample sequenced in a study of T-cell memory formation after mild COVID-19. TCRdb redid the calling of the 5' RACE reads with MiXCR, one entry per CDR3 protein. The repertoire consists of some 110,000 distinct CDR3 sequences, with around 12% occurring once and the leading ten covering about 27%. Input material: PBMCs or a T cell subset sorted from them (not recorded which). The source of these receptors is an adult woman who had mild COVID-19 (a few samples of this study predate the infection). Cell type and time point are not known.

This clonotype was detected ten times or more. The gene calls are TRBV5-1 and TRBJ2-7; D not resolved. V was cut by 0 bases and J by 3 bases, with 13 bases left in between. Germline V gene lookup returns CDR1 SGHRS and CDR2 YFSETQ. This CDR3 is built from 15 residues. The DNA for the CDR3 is TGCGCCAGCAGCTTGGATTTTGGCAGGAGCTACGAGCAGTACTTC. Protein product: CASSLDFGRSYEQYF.

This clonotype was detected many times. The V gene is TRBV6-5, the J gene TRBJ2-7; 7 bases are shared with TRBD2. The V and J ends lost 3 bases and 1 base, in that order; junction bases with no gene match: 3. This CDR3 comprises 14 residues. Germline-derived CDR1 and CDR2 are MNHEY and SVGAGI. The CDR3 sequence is CASSYSSGSYEQYF. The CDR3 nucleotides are TGTGCCAGCAGTTATTCTAGCGGTTCCTACGAGCAGTACTTC.

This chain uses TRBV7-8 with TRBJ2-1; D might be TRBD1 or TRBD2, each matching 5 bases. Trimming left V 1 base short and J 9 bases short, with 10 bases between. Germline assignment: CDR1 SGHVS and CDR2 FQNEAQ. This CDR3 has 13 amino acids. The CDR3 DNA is TGTGCCAGCAGCTTAGATGGGGGAGCTGAGCAGTTCTTC. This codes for CASSLDGGAEQFF.

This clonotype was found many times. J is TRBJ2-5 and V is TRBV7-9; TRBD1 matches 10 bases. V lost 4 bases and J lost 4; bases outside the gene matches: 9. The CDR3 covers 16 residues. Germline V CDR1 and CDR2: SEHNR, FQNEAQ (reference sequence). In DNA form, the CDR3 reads TGTGCCAGCAGCTCGGACAGGGGGAGCGTAGGAGAGACCCAGTACTTC. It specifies CASSSDRGSVGETQYF.

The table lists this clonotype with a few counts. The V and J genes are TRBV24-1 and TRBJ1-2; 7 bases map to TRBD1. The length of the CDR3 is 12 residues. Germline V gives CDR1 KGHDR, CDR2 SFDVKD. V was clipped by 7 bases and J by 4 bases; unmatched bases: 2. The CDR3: CATRDRLYGYTF. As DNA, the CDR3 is TGTGCCACCAGGGACAGGCTCTATGGCTACACCTTC.

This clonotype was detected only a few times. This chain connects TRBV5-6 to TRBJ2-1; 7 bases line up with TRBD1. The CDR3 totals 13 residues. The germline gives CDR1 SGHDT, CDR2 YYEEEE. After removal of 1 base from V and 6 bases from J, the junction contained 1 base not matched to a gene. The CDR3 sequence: CASSLWDSNEQFF. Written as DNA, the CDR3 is TGTGCCAGCAGCTTGTGGGACAGCAATGAGCAGTTCTTC.

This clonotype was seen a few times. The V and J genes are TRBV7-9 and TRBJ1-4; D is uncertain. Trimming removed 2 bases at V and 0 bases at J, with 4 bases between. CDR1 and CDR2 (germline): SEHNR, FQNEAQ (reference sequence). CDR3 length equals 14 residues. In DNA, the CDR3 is TGTGCCAGCAGCTTACGCACAACTAATGAAAAACTGTTTTTT. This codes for CASSLRTTNEKLFF.

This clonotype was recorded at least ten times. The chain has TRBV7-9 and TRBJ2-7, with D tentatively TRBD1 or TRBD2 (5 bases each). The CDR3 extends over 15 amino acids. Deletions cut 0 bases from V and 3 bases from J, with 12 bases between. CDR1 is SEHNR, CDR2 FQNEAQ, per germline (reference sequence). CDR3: CASSLAVGDVYEQYF. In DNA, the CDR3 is TGTGCCAGCAGCTTAGCGGTAGGGGACGTCTACGAGCAGTACTTC.

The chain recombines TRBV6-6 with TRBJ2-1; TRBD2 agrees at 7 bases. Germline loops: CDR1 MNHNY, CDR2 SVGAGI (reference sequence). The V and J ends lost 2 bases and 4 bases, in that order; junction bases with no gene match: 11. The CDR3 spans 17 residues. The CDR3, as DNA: TGTGCCAGCAGTTACCCCTCCGGCGGGGGTCCTTACAATGAGCAGTTCTTC. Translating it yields CASSYPSGGGPYNEQFF.

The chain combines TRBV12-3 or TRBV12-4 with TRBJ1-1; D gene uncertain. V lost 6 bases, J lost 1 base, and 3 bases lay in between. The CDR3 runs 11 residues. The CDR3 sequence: CASRENTEAFF. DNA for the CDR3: TGTGCCAGCAGGGAGAACACTGAAGCTTTCTTT.

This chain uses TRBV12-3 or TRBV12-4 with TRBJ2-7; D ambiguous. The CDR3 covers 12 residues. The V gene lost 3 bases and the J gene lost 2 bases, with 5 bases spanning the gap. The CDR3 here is CASSFSPYEQYF. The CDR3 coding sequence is TGTGCCAGCAGTTTTTCCCCCTACGAGCAGTACTTC.

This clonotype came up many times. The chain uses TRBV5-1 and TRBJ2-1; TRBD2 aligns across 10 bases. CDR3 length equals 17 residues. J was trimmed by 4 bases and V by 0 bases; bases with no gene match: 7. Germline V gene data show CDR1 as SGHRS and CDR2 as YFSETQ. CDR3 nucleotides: TGCGCCAGCAGCTTGGCCCTAGCGGGGGAGGTTTACAATGAGCAGTTCTTC. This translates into CASSLALAGEVYNEQFF.

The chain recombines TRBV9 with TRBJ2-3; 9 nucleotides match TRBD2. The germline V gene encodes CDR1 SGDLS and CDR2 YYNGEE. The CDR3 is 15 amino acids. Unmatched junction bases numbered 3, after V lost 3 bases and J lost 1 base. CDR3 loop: CASSGASGGTDTQYF. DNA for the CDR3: TGTGCCAGCAGCGGCGCTAGCGGGGGCACAGATACGCAGTATTTT.